These 11 T cell receptor beta chains were all obtained from the same sample, sequenced in a study of T cell repertoires in cytomegalovirus infection (dated by TCRdb to about 2019). The sequencer listed for this sample is Illumina HiSeq 1500. Through fastp at Q25 and MiXCR, TCRdb rebuilt clones from the public reads, retaining in-frame beta chains. Entries that share a CDR3 protein sequence are merged under the most common genes and DNA. Present in this sample are under 800,000 distinct CDR3 sequences, 20% to 25% of which were seen just once. The leading ten clones occupy approximately 8.2% of the sample. The sequencing sample was made of CD8+ T cells from PBMCs. These TCRs come from a human donor in good health (CMV status not recorded). Some clones in this sample may be carry-over from other donors' samples.

V usage is TRBV27 and J usage is TRBJ2-7; D is uncertain. V was shortened by 5 bases and J by 7 bases, with 12 bases between the two germline ends. Germline V gene sequence: CDR1 MNHEY, CDR2 SMNVEV (reference sequence). The CDR3 consists of 12 residues. The CDR3 coding sequence is TGTGCCAGCAGTCTCCCTGAGAGGGAGCAGTACTTC. Translating gives CASSLPEREQYF.

The gene calls are TRBV20-1 and TRBJ1-2, with a weak D call TRBD1 (5 bases). This CDR3 has 13 residues. Germline V lookup: CDR1 DFQATT, CDR2 SNEGSKA (reference sequence). Between the trimmed V and J ends, which lost 0 bases and 0 bases, there was a span of 5 bases. As DNA, the CDR3 is TGCAGTGCTAGAGACAGGGCTAACTATGGCTACACCTTC. It codes for CSARDRANYGYTF.

As for this clonotype: Relative to the germline gene, one junction end is altered; a read error may explain this. This chain uses TRBV15 with TRBJ2-1; D possibly corresponds to TRBD1 (6 bases). The CDR3 contains 16 residues. Germline values: CDR1 LNHNV, CDR2 YYDKDF (reference sequence). CDR3 bases: TGTGCCACCAGCAGAGATTCAGGGGCCTCCTACAATAAGCAGTTCTTC. Translation: CATSRDSGASYNKQFF. Full variable domain (missing parts from reference TRBV15 and TRBJ2-1): DAMVIQNPRYQVTQFGKPVTLSCSQTLNHNVMYWYQQKSSQAPKLLFHYYDKDFNNEADTPDNFQSRRPNTSFCFLDIRSPGLGDTAMYLCATSRDSGASYNKQFFGPGTRLTVL.

This clonotype came up a few times. V usage is TRBV19 and J usage is TRBJ1-1, with D unresolved. The V end lost 2 bases, the J end lost 4 bases, and 8 bases lay between the germline ends. This CDR3 has 13 residues. The germline CDR1 and CDR2 sequences are LNHDA and SQIVND (reference sequence). The CDR3 loop reads CASSIYEGTEAFF. DNA of the CDR3: TGTGCCAGTAGTATATATGAGGGCACTGAAGCTTTCTTT.

The CDR3 spells CASSRSYIGQLNTEAFF. In DNA form, the CDR3 reads TGTGCCAGCAGCAGGTCTTACATCGGACAGTTGAACACTGAAGCTTTCTTT. The chain carries TRBV5-5 and TRBJ1-1, with D possibly being TRBD1 (6 bases). Germline lookup yields CDR1 SGHKS and CDR2 YYEKEE (reference sequence). This CDR3 contains 17 residues. Trimming stripped 4 bases from V and 0 bases from J, with 19 bases between.

This clonotype was seen a few times. The V gene is TRBV20-1, the J gene TRBJ2-7; D might be TRBD1 (6 bases). V shed 5 bases and J shed 2 bases, with 10 bases lying between them. This CDR3 has 12 amino acids. Per germline, CDR1 DFQATT and CDR2 SNEGSKA (reference sequence). In nucleotides, the CDR3 is TGCAGTGCTGCGGACAGACCCTACGAGCAGTACTTC. This sequence encodes CSAADRPYEQYF.

The chain carries TRBV15 and TRBJ2-1; 8 nucleotides agree with TRBD1. This CDR3 region has 16 residues. Germline V gives CDR1 LNHNV, CDR2 YYDKDF (reference sequence). Unmatched junction bases numbered 4, after V lost 3 bases and J lost 0 bases. CDR3 sequence (DNA): TGTGCCACCAGCAGCCTGGACAGGGACTCCTACAATGAGCAGTTCTTC. Amino acids: CATSSLDRDSYNEQFF.

A remark on this clonotype: An end of the junction does not agree with germline; a read error may underlie this. The chain couples TRBV20-1 to TRBJ2-2, with unresolved D. The CDR3 runs to 14 residues. Germline V CDR1 and CDR2: DFQATT, SNEGSKA (reference sequence). The CDR3 DNA reads TGCAGTGCTGGAGATCGTACCAACACCGGGGAGCTGTTTTTT. Encoded protein: CSAGDRTNTGELFF.

This clonotype was counted between two and nine times. The chain carries TRBV10-3 and TRBJ1-5; D ambiguous. CDR1 and CDR2 (germline): ENHRY, SYGVKD. The CDR3 has 15 residues. V gave up 0 bases and J gave up 6 bases, with 12 bases separating them. The CDR3 DNA sequence: TGTGCCATCAGTGAGTCGATGTTTAAGGCTCAGCCCCAGCATTTT. The encoded protein is CAISESMFKAQPQHF.

This clonotype was seen ten or more times. The gene calls are TRBV15 and TRBJ1-1; TRBD1 might be the D (5 bases). V was trimmed by 0 bases and J by 1 base, leaving 9 bases between them. This CDR3 spans 15 amino acids. The V gene's germline CDR1 is LNHNV and CDR2 YYDKDF (reference sequence). The CDR3 DNA sequence: TGTGCCACCAGCAGAGACGGGACGGGGAACACTGAAGCTTTCTTT. Residues: CATSRDGTGNTEAFF.

Only a few counts were recorded for this clonotype. The rearrangement links TRBV28 to TRBJ1-5; a weak D match, TRBD1 (6 bases). Germline V gene lookup returns CDR1 MDHEN and CDR2 SYDVKM. The CDR3 spans 14 residues. V lost 6 bases to trimming and J lost 5 bases, with 14 bases between them. CDR3 DNA: TGTGCCAGCAGCCTTACAGGGCCGGATCAGCCCCAGCATTTT. Its translation: CASSLTGPDQPQHF.